This T cell receptor (beta chain) was obtained from a study of cytomegalovirus exposure and HLA in healthy donors. Study-level results: The authors judged a highly shared variant cluster likely a sequencing artifact.

CDR3 length: 17 residues. Per the germline V gene, CDR1 is LNHDA and CDR2 is SQIVND (reference sequence). The V and J ends lost 2 bases and 1 base respectively, with 12 bases between them. Donors likely had unrecorded immune exposures despite being nominally healthy when sampled. Regarding this clone: The antigen remains undetermined.

Use of 60 Vbeta and 13 Jbeta primers characterized the PCR. The method was immunoSEQ multiplex PCR; TCRdb's version includes in-frame clones alone and lacks a portion of them. The sample lists 120,000 or so clones, 55% to 75% occurring once. This receptor was obtained from a man between 25 and 39 years old in good health and CMV-seropositive. Sequencing was performed on PBMCs. V and J are TRBV19 and TRBJ2-6, with TRBD1 as a possible D gene (6 bases). CDR3 in amino acids: CASSIPGQSSGANVLTF. CDR3 nucleotides: TGTGCCAGTAGTATACCCGGACAGTCATCTGGGGCCAACGTCCTGACTTTC.